A selection of T cell receptor beta chains follows, all from one sample in a study of long-term antiretroviral therapy in people with HIV. Clones were sequenced by immunoSEQ multiplex PCR, and TCRdb holds only the in-frame ones, with some missing. The sample has 35,000 to 45,000 clones; 80% to 90% are singletons. The sample here was unsorted PBMCs, taken 2.2 years after starting antiretroviral therapy. The origin of the receptors is a man younger than 30 with HIV. The CDR3 runs from the conserved cysteine through the conserved F or W. Fields, in order: J gene, D gene, V gene, clone size, CDR3 protein, CDR3 DNA. The D gene is left open where the match is weak. Expanded clones are given a class, and other clones once, few, many or no size at all.

J gene: TRBJ2-1
D gene: NA
V gene: TRBV2
clone size: NA
CDR3 protein: CASTSFQGSYNEQFF
CDR3 DNA: TGTGCCAGCACGTCCTTCCAGGGCTCCTACAATGAGCAGTTCTTC

J gene: TRBJ2-3
D gene: NA
V gene: TRBV6-5
clone size: NA
CDR3 protein: CASSKRQGTDTQYF
CDR3 DNA: TGTGCCAGCAGCAAGAGGCAGGGCACAGATACGCAGTATTTT

J gene: TRBJ1-4
D gene: TRBD1
V gene: TRBV25-1
clone size: once
CDR3 protein: CASSERQGATNEKLFF
CDR3 DNA: TGTGCCAGCAGCGAAAGACAGGGAGCAACTAATGAAAAACTGTTTTTT

J gene: TRBJ1-1
D gene: NA
V gene: TRBV7-3
clone size: NA
CDR3 protein: CASSSLGNTEAFF
CDR3 DNA: TGTGCCAGCAGTTCTCTCGGCAACACTGAAGCTTTCTTT

J gene: TRBJ1-1
D gene: NA
V gene: TRBV5-5
clone size: NA
CDR3 protein: CASSGGPENTEAFF
CDR3 DNA: TGTGCCAGCAGCGGGGGACCGGAGAACACTGAAGCTTTCTTT

J gene: TRBJ1-2
D gene: NA
V gene: TRBV6-6
clone size: NA
CDR3 protein: CATYPSGGNYGYTF
CDR3 DNA: TGTGCCACCTACCCCTCAGGAGGCAACTATGGCTACACCTTC

J gene: TRBJ1-5
D gene: TRBD1
V gene: TRBV19
clone size: once
CDR3 protein: CASSRGQLMNQPQHF
CDR3 DNA: TGTGCCAGTAGTAGGGGACAGCTTATGAATCAGCCCCAGCATTTT

J gene: TRBJ1-1
D gene: TRBD1
V gene: TRBV9
clone size: NA
CDR3 protein: CASSPPGGSITEAFF
CDR3 DNA: TGTGCCAGCAGCCCCCCAGGGGGCTCGATCACTGAAGCTTTCTTT

J gene: TRBJ2-3
D gene: NA
V gene: TRBV27
clone size: NA
CDR3 protein: CASSFPGTGDTQYF
CDR3 DNA: TGTGCCAGCAGTTTCCCCGGAACAGGGGATACGCAGTATTTT

J gene: TRBJ2-3
D gene: TRBD2
V gene: TRBV23-1
clone size: NA
CDR3 protein: CASNGLPAGGTDTQYF
CDR3 DNA: TGCGCCAGCAACGGACTACCAGCGGGAGGAACAGATACGCAGTATTTT

J gene: TRBJ1-5
D gene: NA
V gene: TRBV19
clone size: NA
CDR3 protein: CASSIAPGRRQPQHF
CDR3 DNA: TGTGCCAGTAGTATAGCCCCAGGGCGAAGGCAGCCCCAGCATTTT

J gene: TRBJ2-7
D gene: TRBD1
V gene: TRBV28
clone size: NA
CDR3 protein: CASSLPRGRNYEQYF
CDR3 DNA: TGTGCCAGCAGTTTACCCAGGGGGCGGAACTACGAGCAGTACTTC

J gene: TRBJ1-1
D gene: TRBD1
V gene: TRBV11-2
clone size: NA
CDR3 protein: CASTTTPGQGDTEAFF
CDR3 DNA: TGTGCCAGCACCACGACCCCGGGACAGGGCGACACTGAAGCTTTCTTT

J gene: TRBJ1-4
D gene: NA
V gene: TRBV5-8
clone size: NA
CDR3 protein: CASSLGQDPTNEKLFF
CDR3 DNA: TGTGCCAGCAGCTTGGGGCAGGACCCAACTAATGAAAAACTGTTTTTT

J gene: TRBJ2-7
D gene: NA
V gene: TRBV5-4
clone size: NA
CDR3 protein: CASSPGDRVTYEQYF
CDR3 DNA: TGTGCCAGCAGCCCAGGGGACCGCGTTACCTACGAGCAGTACTTC

J gene: TRBJ2-5
D gene: NA
V gene: TRBV18
clone size: NA
CDR3 protein: CASSPNGGPEETQYF
CDR3 DNA: TGTGCCAGCTCACCAAACGGGGGGCCAGAAGAGACCCAGTACTTC

J gene: TRBJ1-1
D gene: NA
V gene: TRBV30
clone size: NA
CDR3 protein: CAWRMNTEAFF
CDR3 DNA: TGTGCCTGGAGGATGAACACTGAAGCTTTCTTT

J gene: TRBJ1-4
D gene: NA
V gene: TRBV18
clone size: NA
CDR3 protein: CASSRVGLTNEKLFF
CDR3 DNA: TGTGCCAGCTCACGCGTCGGTTTAACTAATGAAAAACTGTTTTTT

J gene: TRBJ2-1
D gene: TRBD2
V gene: TRBV7-9
clone size: NA
CDR3 protein: CASSLAREGRYNEQFF
CDR3 DNA: TGTGCCAGCAGCTTAGCGCGGGAGGGCCGATACAATGAGCAGTTCTTC

J gene: TRBJ1-3
D gene: NA
V gene: TRBV19
clone size: NA
CDR3 protein: CASSIAPGQRNTIYF
CDR3 DNA: TGTGCCAGTAGTATAGCCCCGGGTCAACGAAACACCATATATTTT

J gene: TRBJ2-1
D gene: NA
V gene: TRBV4-3
clone size: NA
CDR3 protein: CASSQDVGSEQFF
CDR3 DNA: TGCGCCAGCAGCCAAGACGTGGGGAGTGAGCAGTTCTTC

J gene: TRBJ2-1
D gene: TRBD2
V gene: TRBV4-1
clone size: NA
CDR3 protein: CASSQRPAGGDHNEQFF
CDR3 DNA: TGCGCCAGCAGCCAACGTCCGGCGGGGGGCGACCACAATGAGCAGTTCTTC

J gene: TRBJ1-3
D gene: NA
V gene: TRBV30
clone size: NA
CDR3 protein: CAWSGTGIHTIYF
CDR3 DNA: TGTGCCTGGAGTGGGACCGGTATCCACACCATATATTTT

J gene: TRBJ1-4
D gene: NA
V gene: TRBV5-1
clone size: NA
CDR3 protein: CASSGTGYGTVSQLFF
CDR3 DNA: TGCGCCAGCAGCGGCACAGGGTACGGAACGGTGTCGCAACTGTTTTTT

J gene: TRBJ1-1
D gene: NA
V gene: TRBV5-5
clone size: NA
CDR3 protein: CASSSSVLNTEAFF
CDR3 DNA: TGTGCCAGCAGCTCCTCAGTCCTGAACACTGAAGCTTTCTTT

J gene: TRBJ2-5
D gene: NA
V gene: TRBV30
clone size: NA
CDR3 protein: CAWGEAIGTQYF
CDR3 DNA: TGTGCCTGGGGGGAGGCGATTGGGACCCAGTACTTC